What follows are 14 T cell receptor beta chains derived from one specimen sequenced in a study of T cell changes during pregnancy in multiple sclerosis (dated 2019 in TCRdb). Library preparation was by the immunoSEQ multiplex PCR assay. The clones in this table, taken by TCRdb from immuneACCESS, are in-frame only. Not every clone is retained; where verified, under half of the shortfall comes from an unresolved V gene, and the cause of the rest is unknown. This sample holds over 30,000 clones; roughly nine tenths were observed only once. The ten largest clones capture approximately 10% of the sample. The sample here was CD8+ T cells from peripheral blood mononuclear cells, taken in the third trimester of pregnancy. These receptors all stem from a female donor with multiple sclerosis, enrolled in a pregnancy study.

V is TRBV9 and J is TRBJ2-5, with D possibly being TRBD2 (5 bases). The CDR3 length is 16 residues. Germline V gene sequence: CDR1 SGDLS, CDR2 YYNGEE. The V end lost 3 bases, the J end lost 4 bases, and 19 bases lay between the germline ends. The CDR3 sequence is CASSAYPGLVGETQYF. The CDR3 region has the DNA TGTGCCAGCAGCGCCTATCCAGGACTTGTGGGAGAGACCCAGTACTTC.

The chain recombines TRBV9 with TRBJ2-1; 12 positions match TRBD2. Trimming took 3 bases from V and 4 from J; bases not matched to a gene: 5. The CDR3 spans 16 residues. The germline V gene encodes CDR1 SGDLS and CDR2 YYNGEE. The CDR3 coding sequence is TGTGCCAGCAGCGGGGGACTAGCGGGTTATTACAATGAGCAGTTCTTC. This codes for CASSGGLAGYYNEQFF. The variable domain in full, with the rest retrieved from reference TRBV9 and TRBJ2-1, is DSGVTQTPKHLITATGQRVTLRCSPRSGDLSVYWYQQSLDQGLQFLIQYYNGEERAKGNILERFSAQQFPDLHSELNLSSLELGDSALYFCASSGGLAGYYNEQFFGPGTRLTVL.

The table lists this clone with a count of one. This chain uses TRBV7-8 with TRBJ1-5; no clear D. V was trimmed by 1 base and J by 7 bases, leaving 14 bases between them. The CDR3 totals 15 residues. Germline lookup yields CDR1 SGHVS and CDR2 FQNEAQ. The CDR3 coding sequence is TGTGCCAGCAGCTTAGTGCGGGGAGAGGCGCAGCCCCAGCATTTT. Amino acids: CASSLVRGEAQPQHF.

DNA of the CDR3: TGTGCCAGCAGGTCGGGTAACGAGCAGTTCTTC. This gives the protein CASRSGNEQFF. The gene calls are TRBV6-1 and TRBJ2-1, with D hard to call. V was cut by 6 bases and J by 10 bases, with 10 bases left in between. The CDR3 loop spans 11 amino acids. Per germline, CDR1 MNHNS and CDR2 SASEGT.

The V gene is TRBV4-1, the J gene TRBJ2-5; D uncertain. CDR1 and CDR2 from the germline V gene are MGHRA and YSYEKL. The ends were cut back, 2 bases at V and 5 bases at J, with 3 bases in the middle. CDR3 length: 11 residues. The DNA of the CDR3 is TGCGCCAGCAGCCAACGTGAGACCCAGTACTTC. Protein sequence: CASSQRETQYF.

The chain employs TRBV27 and TRBJ2-1, with 8 bases matching TRBD2. The V and J ends lost 3 bases and 4 bases, in that order; junction bases with no gene match: 8. Germline values: CDR1 MNHEY, CDR2 SMNVEV (reference sequence). The CDR3 extends over 16 amino acids. The CDR3 bases are TGTGCCAGCAGTTTGAGGACTAGCCCTATTTACAATGAGCAGTTCTTC. Its protein is CASSLRTSPIYNEQFF.

The chain has TRBV14 and TRBJ2-2; D may be TRBD2 (6 bases). In germline, CDR1 is SGHDN, CDR2 FVKESK. The V gene lost 2 bases and the J gene lost 0 bases, with 7 bases spanning the gap. The CDR3 has 15 residues. CDR3 sequence: CASSQPGANTGELFF. In DNA form, the CDR3 reads TGTGCCAGCAGCCAACCGGGAGCGAACACCGGGGAGCTGTTTTTT.

V gene TRBV30 combines with J gene TRBJ1-1; 7 bases are a match to TRBD1. The CDR3 totals 17 residues. Trimming cost V 5 bases and J 7 bases; bases outside gene matches: 22. Germline V gene lookup returns CDR1 GTSNPN and CDR2 SVGIG (reference sequence). The CDR3 loop is CAWYDFRGVVYLDEAFF. In DNA, the CDR3 is TGTGCCTGGTATGATTTCAGGGGGGTGGTGTATCTAGATGAAGCTTTCTTT.

The chain uses TRBV5-1 and TRBJ2-1; 10 nucleotides line up with TRBD2. Germline V gives CDR1 SGHRS, CDR2 YFSETQ. V trimming: 0 bases; J trimming: 7 bases; junction bases outside the gene matches: 4. The CDR3 sequence is 15 residues long. CDR3 protein: CASSLASGSENEQFF. CDR3 DNA: TGCGCCAGCAGCTTGGCTAGCGGGAGTGAAAATGAGCAGTTCTTC.

CDR3 coding DNA: TGTGCCAGCAGCTCGACAGGGGGAGACACTGAAGCTTTCTTT. This translates into CASSSTGGDTEAFF. The chain joins TRBV5-4 to TRBJ1-1; 9 nucleotides match TRBD1. Germline V gene lookup returns CDR1 SGHNT and CDR2 YYREEE (reference sequence). The CDR3 totals 14 residues. J was trimmed by 3 bases and V by 3 bases; bases with no gene match: 3.

This chain connects TRBV6-5 to TRBJ2-5, with 9 bases aligning to TRBD1. CDR3 length: 16 residues. In germline, CDR1 is MNHEY, CDR2 SVGAGI. V gave up 2 bases and J gave up 5 bases; unmatched junction bases: 9. In DNA form, the CDR3 reads TGTGCCAGCAGTTACGACCCGGGACAGGGTTTGGAGACCCAGTACTTC. It specifies CASSYDPGQGLETQYF.

The V gene is TRBV5-6, the J gene TRBJ2-3; TRBD2 matches at 7 bases. The CDR3 is 17 amino acids. Germline V gene sequence: CDR1 SGHDT, CDR2 YYEEEE. J was trimmed by 0 bases and V by 2 bases; bases with no gene match: 9. CDR3 in amino acids: CASSLVVSGTSTDTQYF. CDR3 DNA: TGTGCCAGCAGCTTAGTTGTGAGCGGGACGAGCACAGATACGCAGTATTTT.

The chain employs TRBV27 and TRBJ1-1; D is perhaps TRBD1 (5 bases). Germline V gene lookup returns CDR1 MNHEY and CDR2 SMNVEV (reference sequence). V lost 3 bases and J 8 bases, leaving 13 bases between the germline ends. The CDR3 is 13 amino acids. In DNA form, the CDR3 reads TGTGCCAGCAGTTTCCGGGGGACGTCAGAAGCTTTCTTT. This translates into CASSFRGTSEAFF.

The chain couples TRBV19 to TRBJ1-2, with 7 nucleotides matching TRBD1. CDR1 LNHDA and CDR2 SQIVND come from the germline V gene (reference sequence). CDR3 length equals 15 residues. Losses at the gene ends were 6 bases for V and 0 bases for J; bases not matched to a gene: 7. CDR3 DNA: TGTGCCAGTAGCCCGGGGACAGAAGCTAACTATGGCTACACCTTC. It is translated as CASSPGTEANYGYTF.